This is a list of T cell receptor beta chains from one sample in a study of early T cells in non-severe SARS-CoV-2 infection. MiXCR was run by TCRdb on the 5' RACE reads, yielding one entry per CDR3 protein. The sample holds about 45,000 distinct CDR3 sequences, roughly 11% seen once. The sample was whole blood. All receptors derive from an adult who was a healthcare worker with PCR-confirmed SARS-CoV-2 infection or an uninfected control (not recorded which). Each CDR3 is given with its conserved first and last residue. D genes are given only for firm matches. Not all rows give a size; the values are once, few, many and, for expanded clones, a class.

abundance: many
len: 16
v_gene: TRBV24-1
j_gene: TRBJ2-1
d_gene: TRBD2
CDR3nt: TGTGCCACCAGTGATCCCGGGACTAGATACAAGAATGAGCAGTTCTTC
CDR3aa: CATSDPGTRYKNEQFF

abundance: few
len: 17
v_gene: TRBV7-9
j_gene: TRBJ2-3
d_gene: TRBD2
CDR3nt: TGTGCCAGCATCCTCACTCGCGGCTATAGCGGGATTGATACGCAGTATTTT
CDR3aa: CASILTRGYSGIDTQYF

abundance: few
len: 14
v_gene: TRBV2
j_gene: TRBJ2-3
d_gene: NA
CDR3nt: TGTGCCAGCTATGTGGGAGAGATTGGCGATACGCAGTATTTT
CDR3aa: CASYVGEIGDTQYF

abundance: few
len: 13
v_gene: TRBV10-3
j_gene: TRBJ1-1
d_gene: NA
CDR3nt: TGTGCCATCAGTGATGGGTCTCAGAGGCCGGCTTTCTTT
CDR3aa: CAISDGSQRPAFF

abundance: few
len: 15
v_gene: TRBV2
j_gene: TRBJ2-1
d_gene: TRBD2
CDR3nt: TGTGCCAGCAGGGAAGGACTAGCGGGAGGCAATGAGCAGTTCTTC
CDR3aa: CASREGLAGGNEQFF

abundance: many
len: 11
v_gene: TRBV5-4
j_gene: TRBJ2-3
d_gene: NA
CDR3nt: TGTGCCAGCAGCCCCTTGTCTACGCAGTATTTT
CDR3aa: CASSPLSTQYF

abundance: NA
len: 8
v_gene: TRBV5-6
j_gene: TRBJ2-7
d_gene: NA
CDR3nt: TGTGCCAGCAGCCCTCGCAGTTTC
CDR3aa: CASSPRSF

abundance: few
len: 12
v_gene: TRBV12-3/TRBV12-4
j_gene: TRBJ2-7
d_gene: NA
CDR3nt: TGTGCCAGCAGCCCCGATCGAAACGAGCAGTACTTC
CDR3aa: CASSPDRNEQYF

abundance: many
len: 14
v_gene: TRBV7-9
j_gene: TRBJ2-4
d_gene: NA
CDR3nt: TGTGCCAGCAGCTTAAGTTCAGCCGAAGACATTCAGTACTTC
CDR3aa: CASSLSSAEDIQYF

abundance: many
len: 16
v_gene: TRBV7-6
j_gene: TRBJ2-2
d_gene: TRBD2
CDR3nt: TGTGCCAGCAGCTTAGGAGTAGCGGGAGTGACCGGGGAGCTGTTTTTT
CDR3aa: CASSLGVAGVTGELFF

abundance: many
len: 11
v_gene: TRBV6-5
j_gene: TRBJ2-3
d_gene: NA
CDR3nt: TGTGCCAGCAGTTATCGAGATACGCAGTATTTT
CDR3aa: CASSYRDTQYF

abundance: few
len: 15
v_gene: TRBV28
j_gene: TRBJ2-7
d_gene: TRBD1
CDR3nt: TGTGCCAGCAGTCCCCCGGGACAGGGGGCCTACGAGCAGTACTTC
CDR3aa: CASSPPGQGAYEQYF

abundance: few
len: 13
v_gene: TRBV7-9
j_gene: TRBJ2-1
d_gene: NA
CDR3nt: TGTGCCAGCGGGGGAACGGGCCTCAATGAGCAGTTCTTC
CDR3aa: CASGGTGLNEQFF

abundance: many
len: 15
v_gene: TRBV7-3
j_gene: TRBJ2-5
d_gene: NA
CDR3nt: TGTGCCAGCAGCTTTGGGCTAGCGTCCCAAGAGACCCAGTACTTC
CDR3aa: CASSFGLASQETQYF

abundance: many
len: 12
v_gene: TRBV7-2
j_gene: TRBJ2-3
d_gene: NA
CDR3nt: TGTGCCAGCAGCCCCATCACAGATACGCAGTATTTT
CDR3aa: CASSPITDTQYF

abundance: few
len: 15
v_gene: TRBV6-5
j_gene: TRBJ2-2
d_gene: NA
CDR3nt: TGTGCCAGCAGTTACAGGGGGGTGAACACCGGGGAGCTGTTTTTT
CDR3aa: CASSYRGVNTGELFF

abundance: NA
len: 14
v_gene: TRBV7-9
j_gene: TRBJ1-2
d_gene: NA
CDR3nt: TGTGCCAGCAGCCCGGGGGCCTTCTCCTATGGCTACACCTTC
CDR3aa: CASSPGAFSYGYTF

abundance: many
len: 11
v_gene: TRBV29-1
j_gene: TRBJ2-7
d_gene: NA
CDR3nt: TGCAGCGCACGGGTTTCCTACGAGCAGTACTTC
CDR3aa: CSARVSYEQYF

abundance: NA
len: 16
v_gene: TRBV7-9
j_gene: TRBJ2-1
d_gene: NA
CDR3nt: TGTGCCAGCAGCTTGATAGGGCTGAGCTCCTACAATGAGCAGTTCTTC
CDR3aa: CASSLIGLSSYNEQFF

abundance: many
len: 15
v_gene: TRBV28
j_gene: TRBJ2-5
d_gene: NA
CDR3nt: TGTGCCAGCAGCTCAACAAGCGGAACAAAAGAGACCCAGTACTTC
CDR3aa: CASSSTSGTKETQYF

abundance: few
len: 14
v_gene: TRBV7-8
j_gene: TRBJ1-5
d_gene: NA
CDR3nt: TGTGCCAGCAGCCCTCAGGACTACAATCAGCCCCAGCATTTT
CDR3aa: CASSPQDYNQPQHF

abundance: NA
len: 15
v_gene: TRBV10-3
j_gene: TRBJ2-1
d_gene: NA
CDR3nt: TGTGCCATCAGTGAGCCAAGCGGGACAGACAATGAGCAGTTCTTC
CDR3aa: CAISEPSGTDNEQFF

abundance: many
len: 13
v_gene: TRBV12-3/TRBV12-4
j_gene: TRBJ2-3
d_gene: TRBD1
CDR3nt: TGTGCCAGCAGAGAACAGGGGGCAGATACGCAGTATTTT
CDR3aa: CASREQGADTQYF

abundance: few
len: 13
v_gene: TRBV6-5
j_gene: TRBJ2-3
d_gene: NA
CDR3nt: TGTGCCAGCAGTTCCAGGAACACAGATACGCAGTATTTT
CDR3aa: CASSSRNTDTQYF

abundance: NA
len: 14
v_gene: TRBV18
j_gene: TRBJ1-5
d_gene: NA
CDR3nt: TGTGCCAGCTCACCGCCTGGGGAAAATCAGCCCCAGCATTTT
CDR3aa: CASSPPGENQPQHF

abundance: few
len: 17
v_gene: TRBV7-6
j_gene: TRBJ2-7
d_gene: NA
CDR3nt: TGTGCCAGCAGCCCCCTGGTTGGGCAGCGTAGCTCCTACGAGCAGTACTTC
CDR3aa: CASSPLVGQRSSYEQYF

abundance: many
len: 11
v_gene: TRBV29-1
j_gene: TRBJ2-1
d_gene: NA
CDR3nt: TGCAGCGGTAAAATTTACAATGAGCAGTTCTTC
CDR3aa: CSGKIYNEQFF

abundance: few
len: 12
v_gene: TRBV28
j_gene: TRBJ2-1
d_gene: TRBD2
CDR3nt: TGTGCCAGCAGAATAGCGGGAAGGGAGCAGTTCTTC
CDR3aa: CASRIAGREQFF

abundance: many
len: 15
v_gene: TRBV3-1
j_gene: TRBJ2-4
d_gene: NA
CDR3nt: TGTGCCAGCAGCCAAGGAGTTGGCCCCAGAAGTATTCAGTACTTC
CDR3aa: CASSQGVGPRSIQYF

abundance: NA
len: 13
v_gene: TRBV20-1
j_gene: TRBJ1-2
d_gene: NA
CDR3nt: TGCAGTGCTCCCAATCCTCCTAACTATGGCTACACCTTC
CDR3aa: CSAPNPPNYGYTF

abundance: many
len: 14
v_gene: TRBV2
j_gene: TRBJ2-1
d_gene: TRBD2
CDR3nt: TGTGCCAGCATGACCAGCGGGAGCGGGTATGAGCAGTTCTTC
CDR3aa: CASMTSGSGYEQFF

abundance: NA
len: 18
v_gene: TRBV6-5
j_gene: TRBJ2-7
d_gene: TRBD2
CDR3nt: TGTGCCAGCAGTAAGACTCCAGGACTAGCGGGAGTCCACTACGAGCAGTACTTC
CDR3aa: CASSKTPGLAGVHYEQYF

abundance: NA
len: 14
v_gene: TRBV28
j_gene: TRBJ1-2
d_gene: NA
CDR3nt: TGTGCCAGCAGTGTAATATCAGCTAACTATGGCTACACCTTC
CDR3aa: CASSVISANYGYTF

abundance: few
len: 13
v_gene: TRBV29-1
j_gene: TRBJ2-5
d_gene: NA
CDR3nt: TGCAGCGTTGAGGGGCAGGGCAGGGAGACCCAGTACTTC
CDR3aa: CSVEGQGRETQYF

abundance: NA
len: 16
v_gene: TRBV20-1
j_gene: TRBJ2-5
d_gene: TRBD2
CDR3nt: TGCAGTGCTCGACTAGCGGGAGGTTATCCCCAAGAGACCCAGTACTTC
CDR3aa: CSARLAGGYPQETQYF

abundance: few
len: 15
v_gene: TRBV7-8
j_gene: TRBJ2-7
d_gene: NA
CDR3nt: TGTGCCAGCAGCTTAGGTTTCCGCGGGTTGAACGAGCAGTACTTC
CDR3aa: CASSLGFRGLNEQYF

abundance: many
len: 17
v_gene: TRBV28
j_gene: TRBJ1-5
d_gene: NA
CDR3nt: TGTGCCAGCAGTTTACCAAATGTGCAGGGCCACAATCAGCCCCAGCATTTT
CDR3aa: CASSLPNVQGHNQPQHF

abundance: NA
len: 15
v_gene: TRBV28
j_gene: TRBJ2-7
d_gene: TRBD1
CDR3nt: TGTGCCAGCAGTCTGACAGGGGTCGAAACCTACGAGCAGTACTTC
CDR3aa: CASSLTGVETYEQYF

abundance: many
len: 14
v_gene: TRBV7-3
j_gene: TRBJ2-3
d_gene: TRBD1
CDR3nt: TGTGCCAGCAGTCGACAGGGGGCAACAGATACGCAGTATTTT
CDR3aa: CASSRQGATDTQYF

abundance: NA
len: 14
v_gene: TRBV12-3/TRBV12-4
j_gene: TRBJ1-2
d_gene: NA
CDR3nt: TGTGCCAGCAGCCCCTCCGGGACATGGAAGGGCTACACCTTC
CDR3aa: CASSPSGTWKGYTF

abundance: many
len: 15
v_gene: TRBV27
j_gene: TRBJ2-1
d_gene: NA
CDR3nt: TGTGCCAGCAGTTATCAGGACGTCTCCTACAATGAGCAGTTCTTC
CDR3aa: CASSYQDVSYNEQFF

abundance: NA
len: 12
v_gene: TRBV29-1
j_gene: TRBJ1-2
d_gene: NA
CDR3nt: TGCAGCGTACTTAGAGCTAACTATGGCTACACCTTC
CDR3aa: CSVLRANYGYTF

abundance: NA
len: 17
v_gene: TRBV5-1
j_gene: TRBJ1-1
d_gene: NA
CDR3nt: TGCGCCAGCAGCGGACAGAGAGTGAGTGGTGGAGACACTGAAGCTTTCTTT
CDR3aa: CASSGQRVSGGDTEAFF